The 12 T cell receptor beta chains below come from one sample, sequenced in a study of blood T cell repertoires in COVID-19 (TCRdb year 2020). The library relied on the immunoSEQ multiplex PCR assay. The clones in this table, taken by TCRdb from immuneACCESS, are in-frame only. Not every clone is retained; where verified, under half of the shortfall comes from an unresolved V gene, and the cause of the rest is unknown. The sample table records about 400,000 clones; around 90% of these occur just once. Of the sample, roughly 3.1% falls within the top ten clones. What was sequenced was peripheral blood. The receptor source for this set is a human donor in a cohort sampled during active COVID-19.

This sequence joins TRBV6-5 and TRBJ1-5; 12 bases line up with TRBD1. Germline assignment: CDR1 MNHEY and CDR2 SVGAGI. The CDR3 runs to 15 residues. V lost 10 bases, J lost 5 bases, and 9 bases stayed unmatched. CDR3 sequence reads: CAITSGTGGDQPQHF. The DNA for the CDR3 is TGTGCCATCACGTCCGGGACAGGGGGCGATCAGCCCCAGCATTTT.

The V gene is TRBV4-1, the J gene TRBJ2-3, with D unclear. Trimming removed 0 bases from V and 0 bases from J, with 13 bases in between. The CDR3 consists of 17 residues. Germline CDR1 and CDR2: MGHRA and YSYEKL. In DNA, the CDR3 is TGCGCCAGCAGCCAAGATGACGGGTTTCGTAGCACAGATACGCAGTATTTT. The encoded protein is CASSQDDGFRSTDTQYF.

The chain joins TRBV19 to TRBJ2-3; D is unresolved. The CDR3 totals 13 residues. Trimming removed 5 bases at V and 4 bases at J, with 10 bases between. CDR1 and CDR2 from the germline V gene are LNHDA and SQIVND (reference sequence). The CDR3: CASSFLDADTQYF. CDR3 sequence (DNA): TGTGCCAGTAGTTTTCTAGACGCAGATACGCAGTATTTT. The full variable domain, its missing parts supplied by reference TRBV19 and TRBJ2-3, is DGGITQSPKYLFRKEGQNVTLSCEQNLNHDAMYWYRQDPGQGLRLIYYSQIVNDFQKGDIAEGYSVSREKKESFPLTVTSAQKNPTAFYLCASSFLDADTQYFGPGTRLTVL.

This rearrangement joins TRBV29-1 to TRBJ2-2; 12 nucleotides align to TRBD1. The CDR3 extends over 13 amino acids. Per the germline V gene, CDR1 is SQVTM and CDR2 is ANQGSEA. The CDR3 region is CTGTGGVGGELFF. CDR3 sequence (DNA): TGCACCGGGACAGGGGGCGTCGGCGGGGAGCTGTTTTTT.

This clone was detected once. The chain is built from TRBV18 and TRBJ1-1, with TRBD1 matching 8 bases. V lost 3 bases, J lost 3 bases, and 6 bases stayed unmatched. CDR1 is KGHSH, CDR2 LQKENI, per germline. The CDR3 covers 15 residues. The CDR3 sequence is CASSPTGDFYTEAFF. The CDR3 region has the DNA TGTGCCAGCTCACCGACAGGGGATTTTTACACTGAAGCTTTCTTT.

The chain carries TRBV7-2 and TRBJ1-1, with TRBD1 matching over 10 bases. Germline assignment: CDR1 SGHTA and CDR2 FQGNSA. The junction had 4 bases not matched to a gene; V was cut back by 5 bases and J by 1 base. The CDR3 sequence is 15 residues long. Written as DNA, the CDR3 is TGTGCCAGCAGCACCCGACAGGGGGCGAACACTGAAGCTTTCTTT. Translated, it gives CASSTRQGANTEAFF. Looking up the rest from reference TRBV7-2 and TRBJ1-1 gives the full variable domain: GAGVSQSPSNKVTEKGKDVELRCDPISGHTALYWYRQSLGQGLEFLIYFQGNSAPDKSGLPSDRFSAERTGGSVSTLTIQRTQQEDSAVYLCASSTRQGANTEAFFGQGTRLTVV.

CDR3 in DNA: TGTGCCAGCAGTGAACTCCAGGGTAGAGAGACCCAGTACTTC. Protein sequence: CASSELQGRETQYF. V and J are TRBV6-1 and TRBJ2-5, with a weak D call TRBD1 (5 bases). CDR3 length: 14 residues. Trimming removed 2 bases from V and 4 bases from J, with 11 bases in between. The germline V gene encodes CDR1 MNHNS and CDR2 SASEGT.

The chain links TRBV24-1 to TRBJ2-3; maybe TRBD1 (6 bases). Trimming removed 5 bases at V and 3 bases at J, with 8 bases between. The germline gives CDR1 KGHDR, CDR2 SFDVKD. The CDR3 runs 13 residues. The CDR3 reads CATSGQATDTQYF. The CDR3, as DNA: TGTGCCACCAGTGGACAGGCAACAGATACGCAGTATTTT.

The genes are TRBV5-1 and TRBJ2-7; no firm D call. The CDR3 spans 10 residues. V lost 5 bases to trimming and J lost 5 bases, with 5 bases between them. Per the germline V gene, CDR1 is SGHRS and CDR2 is YFSETQ. The CDR3 nucleotides read TGCGCCAGCAGTGGGCACGAGCAGTACTTC. It translates to CASSGHEQYF.

The gene calls are TRBV6-6 and TRBJ1-2; D unresolved. V lost 2 bases to trimming and J lost 8 bases, with 12 bases between them. The germline gives CDR1 MNHNY, CDR2 SVGAGI (reference sequence). CDR3 length: 13 residues. The CDR3 loop reads CASSYSPDGGYTF. DNA for the CDR3: TGTGCCAGCAGTTACAGCCCTGACGGGGGCTACACCTTC.

The rearrangement joins TRBV4-1 to TRBJ1-1; the D gene is possibly TRBD1 (5 bases). Germline V CDR1 and CDR2: MGHRA, YSYEKL. The CDR3 covers 16 residues. Trimming shortened V by 1 base and J by 5 bases, and 17 bases separated the two germline ends. The CDR3 sequence: CASSQGQGKGRTEAFF. DNA of the CDR3: TGCGCCAGCAGCCAAGGGCAGGGTAAGGGGAGGACTGAAGCTTTCTTT.

The rearrangement uses TRBV5-1 and TRBJ2-2; TRBD2 agrees at 11 bases. The germline CDR1 and CDR2 sequences are SGHRS and YFSETQ. After removal of 3 bases from V and 1 base from J, the junction contained 5 bases not matched to a gene. This CDR3 contains 17 residues. The CDR3 DNA sequence: TGCGCCAGCAGCTGGGGGACTAGCGGTAGGAACACCGGGGAGCTGTTTTTT. It translates to CASSWGTSGRNTGELFF. Filled out from reference TRBV5-1 and TRBJ2-2, the complete variable domain reads KAGVTQTPRYLIKTRGQQVTLSCSPISGHRSVSWYQQTPGQGLQFLFEYFSETQRNKGNFPGRFSGRQFSNSRSEMNVSTLELGDSALYLCASSWGTSGRNTGELFFGEGSRLTVL.